Listed below are T cell receptor beta chains from one sample, sequenced in a study of T cells in Graves' hyperthyroidism and ophthalmopathy. One entry per CDR3 protein results from TCRdb running MiXCR on the multiplex PCR reads. The sample yields approximately 480,000 distinct CDR3 sequences, less than 25% seen once. Sequencing used blood. These receptors were taken from a man younger than 30 with Graves' hyperthyroidism. Both conserved end residues are part of each CDR3. A D gene is named only where the DNA matches it firmly. Some rows have no size entry. The others give once, few or many, or a class for an expanded clone.

cdr3_aa: CASSAGTGPYTEAFF; cdr3_nt: TGTGCCAGCAGCGCCGGGACAGGACCTTACACTGAAGCTTTCTTT; j_call: TRBJ1-1; clone_size: many; d_call: TRBD1; cdr3_length: 15; v_call: TRBV9
cdr3_aa: CASSRQGIRPQHF; cdr3_nt: TGTGCCAGCAGTAGACAGGGGATCAGGCCCCAGCATTTT; j_call: TRBJ1-5; clone_size: many; d_call: TRBD1; cdr3_length: 13; v_call: TRBV12-3/TRBV12-4
cdr3_aa: CASSKGGATGYTF; cdr3_nt: TGTGCCAGCAGCAAAGGGGGGGCGACGGGCTACACCTTC; j_call: TRBJ1-2; clone_size: many; d_call: NA; cdr3_length: 13; v_call: TRBV12-3/TRBV12-4
cdr3_aa: CASSSEGLEQYF; cdr3_nt: TGTGCCAGCAGTTCGGAGGGTCTCGAGCAGTACTTC; j_call: TRBJ2-7; clone_size: many; d_call: NA; cdr3_length: 12; v_call: TRBV27
cdr3_aa: CASSLGYGGDYEQYF; cdr3_nt: TGTGCCAGCAGCTTAGGGTACGGGGGGGATTACGAGCAGTACTTC; j_call: TRBJ2-7; clone_size: many; d_call: TRBD2; cdr3_length: 15; v_call: TRBV11-2
cdr3_aa: CASSFPSGQETQYF; cdr3_nt: TGTGCCAGCAGTTTTCCTAGCGGCCAAGAGACCCAGTACTTC; j_call: TRBJ2-5; clone_size: many; d_call: TRBD2; cdr3_length: 14; v_call: TRBV12-3/TRBV12-4
cdr3_aa: CASSYGWETQYF; cdr3_nt: TGTGCCAGCAGTTACGGGTGGGAGACCCAGTACTTC; j_call: TRBJ2-5; clone_size: many; d_call: NA; cdr3_length: 12; v_call: TRBV6-2/TRBV6-3
cdr3_aa: CASSLSETQYF; cdr3_nt: TGTGCCAGCAGTTTATCGGAGACCCAGTACTTC; j_call: TRBJ2-5; clone_size: many; d_call: NA; cdr3_length: 11; v_call: TRBV5-1
cdr3_aa: CASSTLSAADTGELFF; cdr3_nt: TGTGCCAGCAGTACCCTCTCTGCGGCAGACACCGGGGAGCTGTTTTTT; j_call: TRBJ2-2; clone_size: many; d_call: NA; cdr3_length: 16; v_call: TRBV6-1
cdr3_aa: CASSLARGGVYYGYTF; cdr3_nt: TGTGCCAGCAGTTTAGCGAGAGGGGGTGTGTATTATGGCTACACCTTC; j_call: TRBJ1-2; clone_size: NA; d_call: NA; cdr3_length: 16; v_call: TRBV12-3/TRBV12-4
cdr3_aa: CASSLRLNTEACF; cdr3_nt: TGCGCCAGCAGCTTACGACTGAACACTGAAGCTTGCTTT; j_call: TRBJ1-1; clone_size: NA; d_call: NA; cdr3_length: 13; v_call: TRBV5-1
cdr3_aa: CASSQKTRPGNIQYF; cdr3_nt: TGTGCCAGCAGCCAAAAGACCCGGCCTGGGAACATTCAGTACTTC; j_call: TRBJ2-4; clone_size: NA; d_call: NA; cdr3_length: 15; v_call: TRBV3-1
cdr3_aa: CASTWHPGGPYEQYF; cdr3_nt: TGCGCCAGCACCTGGCACCCGGGAGGGCCCTACGAGCAGTACTTC; j_call: TRBJ2-7; clone_size: NA; d_call: TRBD2; cdr3_length: 15; v_call: TRBV5-1
cdr3_aa: CASSFSGNSYKQYF; cdr3_nt: TGTGCCAGCAGTTTTTCTGGCAACTCCTACAAGCAGTACTTC; j_call: TRBJ2-7; clone_size: many; d_call: NA; cdr3_length: 14; v_call: TRBV27
cdr3_aa: CASSSPYRGRTNYGYTF; cdr3_nt: TGTGCCAGCAGTTCCCCTTACAGGGGCCGAACTAACTATGGCTACACCTTC; j_call: TRBJ1-2; clone_size: few; d_call: TRBD1; cdr3_length: 17; v_call: TRBV6-5
cdr3_aa: CASSFSPGGTEAFF; cdr3_nt: TGTGCCAGCAGTTTTTCCCCGGGAGGGACTGAAGCTTTCTTT; j_call: TRBJ1-1; clone_size: many; d_call: NA; cdr3_length: 14; v_call: TRBV12-3/TRBV12-4
cdr3_aa: CASSPSGGDGYTF; cdr3_nt: TGTGCCAGCAGCCCTAGTGGTGGGGATGGCTACACCTTC; j_call: TRBJ1-2; clone_size: NA; d_call: NA; cdr3_length: 13; v_call: TRBV3-1
cdr3_aa: CATSDMTYEQYF; cdr3_nt: TGTGCCACCTCGGACATGACCTACGAGCAGTACTTC; j_call: TRBJ2-7; clone_size: many; d_call: NA; cdr3_length: 12; v_call: TRBV6-1